The 18 T cell receptor beta chains reported below all come from one sample, sequenced in a study of CD4 T cells in relation to SARS-CoV-2 and coronaviruses. The unexposed donors gave CD4+ T cells in 2011-2018, prior to COVID-19. The cells were cultured for 10 days before CD4+ T cells were isolated. These receptors lack a known antigen. Here immunoSEQ multiplex PCR was the method, and the copy in TCRdb shows in-frame clones only, minus some. The repertoire has around 20,000 clones, around 80% of them found once; the top ten carry approximately 19%. The sequencing sample was made of CD4+ T cells from PBMCs, cultured in vitro. Every receptor here comes from a human donor in good health.

There are a few counts of this clone. The gene calls are TRBV5-5 and TRBJ1-3; no clear D. CDR3 length: 14 amino acids. CDR1 is SGHKS, CDR2 YYEKEE, per germline (reference sequence). The V end lost 1 base, the J end lost 2 bases, and 7 bases lay between the germline ends. The CDR3 protein is CASSLSPAGNTIYF. The CDR3 bases are TGTGCCAGCAGCTTGTCGCCAGCTGGAAACACCATATATTTT.

The chain links TRBV3-1 (or the pseudogene TRBV3-2) to TRBJ2-7; either TRBD1 or TRBD2 may fit D (6 bases each). Germline V gives CDR1 LGHDT, CDR2 YNNKEL (reference sequence). The V end lost 3 bases, the J end lost 7 bases, and 16 bases lay between the germline ends. This CDR3 spans 14 amino acids. This chain's CDR3 is CASSQSSGAREQYF. The CDR3 bases are TGTGCCAGCAGCCAGTCCTCGGGGGCGAGGGAGCAGTACTTC.

This clone was picked up one time. The V and J genes are TRBV18 and TRBJ2-1; 8 bases are a match to TRBD2. The V gene's germline CDR1 is KGHSH and CDR2 LQKENI. The CDR3 has 14 amino acids. The V segment lost 3 bases and the J segment 5 bases; nucleotides outside the gene matches: 3. CDR3 region: CASSPGRDHNEQFF. The CDR3 DNA follows: TGTGCCAGCTCACCCGGGAGGGACCACAATGAGCAGTTCTTC.

The chain recombines TRBV3-1 (or the pseudogene TRBV3-2) with TRBJ2-7; 8 bases match TRBD2. The CDR3 contains 14 residues. Germline-derived CDR1 and CDR2 are LGHDT and YNNKEL (reference sequence). Trimming took 4 bases from V and 2 from J; bases not matched to a gene: 4. Here the CDR3 DNA reads TGTGCCAGCAGCCCCAGGACTAGCACCTACGAGCAGTACTTC. Its protein is CASSPRTSTYEQYF.

The chain recombines TRBV28 with TRBJ2-7; D is uncertain. Trimming took 1 base from V and 9 from J, leaving 19 bases between them. There are 15 residues in the CDR3. CDR1 and CDR2 (germline): MDHEN, SYDVKM. The CDR3, as DNA: TGTGCCAGCAGTTTATTATGGGTGGGGTCCGCGTGGCAGTACTTC. It specifies CASSLLWVGSAWQYF.

This clone appeared once. The CDR3 region is CASSGGVGNQPQHF. The CDR3 DNA reads as TGCGCCAGCAGCGGGGGCGTCGGCAATCAGCCCCAGCATTTT. This chain connects TRBV10-2 to TRBJ1-5; possibly TRBD1 for D (6 bases). Trimming cost V 6 bases and J 2 bases, with 11 bases left between them. The CDR3 contains 14 residues. Per the germline V gene, CDR1 is WSHSY and CDR2 is SAAADI.

The chain recombines TRBV25-1 with TRBJ2-5, with 10 bases lining up with TRBD2. Germline CDR1 and CDR2: MGHDK and SYGVNS. This CDR3 contains 14 residues. Unmatched junction bases numbered 3, after V lost 6 bases and J lost 2 bases. In DNA form, the CDR3 reads TGTGCCAGCAGGAAGCGGGGGGGACAAGAGACCCAGTACTTC. This codes for CASRKRGGQETQYF.

The chain has TRBV7-2 and TRBJ2-3; 9 nucleotides agree with TRBD2. The V gene's germline CDR1 is SGHTA and CDR2 FQGNSA. The V gene end was trimmed by 1 base and the J gene end by 7 bases; junction bases not matched to a gene: 9. The CDR3 consists of 16 residues. The CDR3: CASSLDGSGRHNTQYF. The CDR3 coding sequence is TGTGCCAGCAGCTTAGATGGAAGCGGGAGGCATAATACGCAGTATTTT.

This clone was found a few times. V is TRBV7-9 and J is TRBJ1-1, with TRBD1 as a possible D gene (6 bases). CDR1 SEHNR and CDR2 FQNEAQ come from the germline V gene (reference sequence). With 3 bases removed from V and 4 bases from J, the gap between germline ends came to 15 bases. The CDR3 is 15 residues long. The CDR3 here is CASSLGGGGGTEAFF. CDR3 DNA sequence: TGTGCCAGCAGCTTGGGTGGGGGGGGCGGCACTGAAGCTTTCTTT.

The chain employs TRBV10-3 and TRBJ1-2; the D gene is possibly TRBD1 (6 bases). The CDR3 extends over 15 amino acids. CDR1 and CDR2 (germline): ENHRY, SYGVKD. With 0 bases removed from V and 3 bases from J, the gap between germline ends came to 11 bases. The CDR3 nucleotides read TGTGCCATCAGTGAGTCGGGTGGGGGCGACTATGGCTACACCTTC. Protein: CAISESGGGDYGYTF.

This chain's CDR3 is CSGGTGDYEQYF. DNA for the CDR3: TGCAGCGGCGGGACAGGGGACTACGAGCAGTACTTC. The rearrangement joins TRBV29-1 to TRBJ2-7; 10 bases line up with TRBD1. V was pared by 7 bases and J by 3 bases, with 3 bases of the junction left unmatched. Germline CDR1 and CDR2: SQVTM and ANQGSEA. CDR3 length: 12 residues.

In its sample, this clone was seen a few times. CDR3 in amino acids: CASTSSRRGGNTIYF. In DNA, the CDR3 is TGTGCCAGTACCTCATCCCGCCGGGGAGGAAACACCATATATTTT. This chain uses TRBV19 with TRBJ1-3; D gene uncertain. Germline V lookup: CDR1 LNHDA, CDR2 SQIVND (reference sequence). This CDR3 is 15 amino acids long. Trimming removed 7 bases at V and 4 bases at J, with 17 bases between.

CDR3 nucleotides: TGTGCCAGTAGTAAAGGACTAGCGGAACACGAGCAGTACTTC. Its translation: CASSKGLAEHEQYF. V usage is TRBV19 and J usage is TRBJ2-7, with 10 positions matching TRBD2. This CDR3 is 14 amino acids long. Trimming at V came to 4 bases and at J to 5 bases, leaving 5 bases not matched to a gene. Germline assignment: CDR1 LNHDA and CDR2 SQIVND (reference sequence).

The count of this clone is one. The V gene is TRBV9, the J gene TRBJ2-3; 10 nucleotides match TRBD2. The CDR3 extends over 17 amino acids. Trimming took 3 bases from V and 6 from J; bases not matched to a gene: 13. The germline gives CDR1 SGDLS, CDR2 YYNGEE. The CDR3 loop is CASSALRAGGPPDTQYF. Written as DNA, the CDR3 is TGTGCCAGCAGCGCCTTAAGAGCGGGAGGGCCTCCCGATACGCAGTATTTT.

This rearrangement joins TRBV19 to TRBJ1-1, with D possibly matching TRBD1 (5 bases). V was pared by 5 bases and J by 4 bases, with 17 bases between. Germline CDR1 and CDR2: LNHDA and SQIVND (reference sequence). The CDR3 has 15 residues. This CDR3 is CASSPWTRRGTEAFF. The CDR3 bases are TGTGCCAGTAGTCCGTGGACACGGAGGGGCACTGAAGCTTTCTTT.

The CDR3: CASSKSGSSYNEQFF. The CDR3 DNA follows: TGTGCCAGCAGTAAAAGCGGGAGCTCCTACAATGAGCAGTTCTTC. The chain recombines TRBV6-5 with TRBJ2-1, with 8 bases lining up with TRBD2. The V gene end was trimmed by 5 bases and the J gene end by 0 bases; junction bases not matched to a gene: 3. CDR1 is MNHEY and CDR2 is SVGAGI in the germline V gene. The CDR3 length is 15 residues.

The V call is TRBV7-9, the J call TRBJ2-3; maybe TRBD2 (5 bases). CDR3 length equals 13 residues. V shed 4 bases and J shed 1 base, with 6 bases lying between them. CDR1 is SEHNR and CDR2 is FQNEAQ in the germline V gene (reference sequence). The CDR3 protein is CASSSRGTDTQYF. The DNA of the CDR3 is TGTGCCAGCAGCTCGAGGGGCACAGATACGCAGTATTTT.

J is TRBJ2-1 and V is TRBV7-9, with 7 bases matching TRBD1. This CDR3 region has 17 residues. V shed 1 base, J shed 0 bases, and the junction held 6 bases outside the gene matches. Germline CDR1 is SEHNR and CDR2 is FQNEAQ (reference sequence). CDR3 in DNA: TGTGCCAGCAGCTTAGGTACAGGGGTTAGCTCCTACAATGAGCAGTTCTTC. This translates into CASSLGTGVSSYNEQFF.